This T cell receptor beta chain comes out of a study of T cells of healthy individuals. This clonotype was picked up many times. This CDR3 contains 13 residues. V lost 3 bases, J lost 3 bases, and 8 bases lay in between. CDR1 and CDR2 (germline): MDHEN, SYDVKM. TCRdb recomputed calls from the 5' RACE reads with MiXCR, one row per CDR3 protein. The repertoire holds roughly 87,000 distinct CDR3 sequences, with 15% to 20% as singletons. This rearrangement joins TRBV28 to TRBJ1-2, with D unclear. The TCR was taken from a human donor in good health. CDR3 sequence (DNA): TGTGCCAGCAGTTTTTTCAGTTACTATGGCTACACCTTC. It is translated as CASSFFSYYGYTF.